Listed below are T cell receptor beta chains from one sample, sequenced in a study of T cells after posttransplantation cyclophosphamide. TCRdb's table, derived via immunoSEQ multiplex PCR, lists solely in-frame clones and lacks some. Of about 11,000 clones in the sample, 85% to 95% were seen once. Sequencing was carried out using naive CD8+ T cells sorted from PBMCs. The receptors derive from a man aged 25-40 years in good health and a related stem cell transplant donor. Both conserved end residues are part of each CDR3. The order of the fields is V gene, D gene, J gene, CDR3 length, clone size, CDR3 protein, CDR3 DNA. A D gene is named only where the DNA matches it firmly. A clone size is listed for some rows: how often the clone was seen (once, few, many), or a class if it is expanded.

>TRBV6-5|.|TRBJ2-7|13|.
CASSSPSSYEQYF
TGTGCCAGCAGTTCCCCCTCCAGCTACGAGCAGTACTTC
>TRBV12-5|.|TRBJ1-2|17|.
CASGSLEEIDGCYGYTF
TGTGCTAGTGGTTCCCTAGAGGAGATTGACGGTTGCTATGGCTACACCTTC
>TRBV19|.|TRBJ1-1|16|.
CASTPREGVSNTEAFF
TGTGCCAGTACCCCAAGAGAAGGGGTTTCAAACACTGAAGCTTTCTTT
>TRBV4-1|TRBD1|TRBJ2-7|14|.
CASSQQGDMYEQYF
TGCGCCAGCAGCCAACAGGGGGACATGTACGAGCAGTACTTC
>TRBV7-9|.|TRBJ2-5|14|.
CASSFLTVQETQYF
TGTGCCAGCAGCTTTTTGACAGTCCAAGAGACCCAGTACTTC
>TRBV5-8|TRBD1|TRBJ2-7|13|.
CASSGQGRYEQYF
TGTGCCAGCAGCGGACAGGGTCGCTACGAGCAGTACTTC
>TRBV13|.|TRBJ2-7|12|.
CASSLEEAEQYF
TGTGCCAGCAGCTTAGAGGAGGCCGAGCAGTACTTC
>TRBV12-5|.|TRBJ2-1|16|.
CASGLVTHTSYNEQFF
TGTGCTAGTGGTTTGGTTACACATACCTCCTACAATGAGCAGTTCTTC
>TRBV27|TRBD2|TRBJ2-1|16|.
CASSFLTSGEEGEQFF
TGTGCCAGCAGTTTCCTGACTAGCGGGGAGGAGGGTGAGCAGTTCTTC
>TRBV7-6|.|TRBJ2-7|14|.
CASSPGRGYYEQYF
TGTGCCAGCAGCCCGGGTAGGGGTTACTACGAGCAGTACTTC
>TRBV10-2|.|TRBJ1-6|13|.
CASRTGQGSPLHF
TGCGCCAGCAGAACGGGGCAGGGGTCACCCCTCCACTTT
>TRBV25-1|.|TRBJ1-2|16|.
CASSESLKRGMGGYTF
TGTGCCAGCAGTGAATCGTTAAAAAGGGGAATGGGTGGCTACACCTTC
>TRBV27|TRBD1|TRBJ2-7|14|once
CASSSWDSGYEQYF
TGTGCCAGCAGTTCCTGGGACAGTGGATACGAGCAGTACTTC
>TRBV18|.|TRBJ2-7|17|.
CASSPTGSRGGMNEQYF
TGTGCCAGCTCACCTACCGGTTCGAGGGGGGGCATGAACGAGCAGTACTTC
>TRBV27|TRBD2|TRBJ2-2|17|.
CASSLFGTSGGTGELFF
TGTGCCAGCAGTTTATTTGGGACTAGCGGGGGTACCGGGGAGCTGTTTTTT
>TRBV7-9|.|TRBJ2-2|16|.
CASSPAWGANTGELFF
TGTGCCAGCAGCCCCGCTTGGGGGGCGAACACCGGGGAGCTGTTTTTT
>TRBV18|.|TRBJ2-7|15|.
CASSPPEGPPYEQYF
TGTGCCAGCTCACCACCGGAGGGACCTCCCTACGAGCAGTACTTC
>TRBV4-3|.|TRBJ2-1|16|.
CASSPVPRPSYNEQFF
TGCGCCAGCAGCCCCGTCCCTAGGCCCTCCTACAATGAGCAGTTCTTC
>TRBV4-1|TRBD1|TRBJ2-5|14|once
CASSLGQGSETQYF
TGCGCCAGCAGCCTCGGACAGGGGTCAGAGACCCAGTACTTC
>TRBV28|TRBD2|TRBJ2-1|15|.
CASKSLAGGPNEQFF
TGTGCCAGCAAATCGCTAGCGGGGGGGCCCAATGAGCAGTTCTTC
>TRBV7-9|.|TRBJ2-2|16|.
CASSFWDIRNTGELFF
TGTGCCAGCAGCTTTTGGGACATTCGGAACACCGGGGAGCTGTTTTTT
>TRBV13|TRBD2|TRBJ2-5|16|.
CASSYRLAGAAETQYF
TGTGCCAGCAGCTATCGACTAGCGGGGGCCGCGGAGACCCAGTACTTC
>TRBV19|.|TRBJ1-2|14|.
CASSNEAENYGYTF
TGTGCCAGTAGTAACGAGGCGGAGAACTATGGCTACACCTTC
>TRBV19|.|TRBJ1-2|13|once
CASNIGGDDGYTF
TGTGCCAGTAACATCGGAGGGGATGATGGCTACACCTTC
>TRBV19|TRBD1|TRBJ1-3|15|.
CASSTDRGAGNTIYF
TGTGCCAGTAGTACGGACAGGGGGGCCGGAAACACCATATATTTT
>TRBV27|.|TRBJ2-7|15|once
CASTQGGAGVYEQYF
TGTGCCAGCACCCAAGGTGGAGCCGGGGTCTACGAGCAGTACTTC
>TRBV7-6|.|TRBJ2-3|16|.
CASSLGEGGGADTQYF
TGTGCCAGCAGCTTAGGAGAAGGGGGAGGGGCAGATACGCAGTATTTT
>TRBV7-2|TRBD1|TRBJ1-5|16|.
CASSSPQGVGLQPQHF
TGTGCCAGCAGTTCCCCCCAGGGGGTGGGCCTTCAGCCCCAGCATTTT
>TRBV7-9|TRBD1|TRBJ2-7|14|.
CASSEQGASYEQYF
TGTGCCAGCAGCGAGCAGGGGGCGTCCTACGAGCAGTACTTC
>TRBV28|TRBD2|TRBJ2-5|16|.
CASSLQSGGDQETQYF
TGTGCCAGCAGTTTACAAAGCGGGGGGGATCAAGAGACCCAGTACTTC
>TRBV6-6|.|TRBJ2-2|14|.
CASSAGPNTGELFF
TGTGCCAGCTCCGCGGGGCCGAACACCGGGGAGCTGTTTTTT
>TRBV7-3|.|TRBJ2-1|17|.
CASSLSPGTHPYNEQFF
TGTGCCAGCAGCTTAAGCCCTGGGACACACCCCTACAATGAGCAGTTCTTC
>TRBV15|.|TRBJ1-2|12|.
CATSSESYGYTF
TGTGCCACCAGTTCCGAGAGCTATGGCTACACCTTC
>TRBV11-3|.|TRBJ2-1|13|once
CASSTRDNNEQFF
TGTGCCAGCAGCACCCGGGACAATAATGAGCAGTTCTTC
>TRBV5-1|TRBD2|TRBJ2-1|19|.
CASSLEISGGAFSYNEQFF
TGCGCCAGCAGCTTGGAAATTAGCGGGGGGGCCTTCTCCTACAATGAGCAGTTCTTC